The sequence of this T cell receptor beta chain was determined in a study of T cell responses to AZD1222 COVID-19 vaccine. Study-wide background: Pooling of second doses given at about 4 or about 12 weeks was done.

The table came from immunoSEQ multiplex PCR; TCRdb's copy has only in-frame clones and leaves some out. The sample consists of about 140,000 clones, approximately 85% of them appearing once. Concerning this clone: Antigen unknown.

Whole-study results and caveats: No day 14 peak samples; only post-peak repertoires were characterized. As reported, nearly half of all spike-specific TCRs target variant regions that are unmutated. Vaccination with two AZD1222 doses was followed by a rise in Spike-specific TCR breadth and depth.

The TCR sequence derives from an adult in good health. Material: peripheral blood, obtained on day 0 of AZD1222 vaccination.

The CDR3 here is CASSLGGREGTDTQYF. DNA of the CDR3: TGTGCCAGCAGCTTGGGAGGCAGGGAAGGCACAGATACGCAGTATTTT. This chain uses TRBV5-4 with TRBJ2-3; TRBD1 is a possible D gene (5 bases). The CDR3 is made up of 16 amino acids. The germline V gene has CDR1 SGHNT and CDR2 YYREEE (reference sequence). V was cut by 0 bases and J by 1 base, with 12 bases left in between.